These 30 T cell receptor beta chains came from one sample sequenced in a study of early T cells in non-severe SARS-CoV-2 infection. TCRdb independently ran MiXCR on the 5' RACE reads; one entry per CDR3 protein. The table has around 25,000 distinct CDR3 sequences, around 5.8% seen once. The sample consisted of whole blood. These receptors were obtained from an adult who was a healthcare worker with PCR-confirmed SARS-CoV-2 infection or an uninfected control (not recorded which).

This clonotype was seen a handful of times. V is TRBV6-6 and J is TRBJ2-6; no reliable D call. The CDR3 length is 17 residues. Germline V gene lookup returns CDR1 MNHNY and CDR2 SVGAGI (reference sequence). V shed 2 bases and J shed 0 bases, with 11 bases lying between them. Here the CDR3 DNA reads TGTGCCAGCAGTTACCCGTCGGGTGACTCTGGGGCCAACGTCCTGACTTTC. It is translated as CASSYPSGDSGANVLTF.

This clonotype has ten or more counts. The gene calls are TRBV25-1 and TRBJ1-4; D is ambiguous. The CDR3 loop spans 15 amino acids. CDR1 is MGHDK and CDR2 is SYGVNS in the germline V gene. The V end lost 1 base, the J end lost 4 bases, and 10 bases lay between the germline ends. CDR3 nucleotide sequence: TGTGCCAGCAGTGAATTTGGGCGGTTTAATGAAAAACTGTTTTTT. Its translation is CASSEFGRFNEKLFF.

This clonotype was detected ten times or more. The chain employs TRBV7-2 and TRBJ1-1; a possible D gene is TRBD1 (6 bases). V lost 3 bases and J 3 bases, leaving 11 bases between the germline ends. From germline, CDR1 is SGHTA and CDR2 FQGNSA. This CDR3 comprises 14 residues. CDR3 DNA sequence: TGTGCCAGCAGCTTTTATGCAGGGGACACTGAAGCTTTCTTT. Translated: CASSFYAGDTEAFF.

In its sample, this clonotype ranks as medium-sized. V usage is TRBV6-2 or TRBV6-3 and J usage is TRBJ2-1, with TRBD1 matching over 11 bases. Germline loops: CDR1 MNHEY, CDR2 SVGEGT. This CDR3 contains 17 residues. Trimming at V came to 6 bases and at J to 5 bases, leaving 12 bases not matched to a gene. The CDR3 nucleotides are TGTGCCAGCAGCCCAATCTGGGACAGGGGGATTAACAATGAGCAGTTCTTC. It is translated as CASSPIWDRGINNEQFF.

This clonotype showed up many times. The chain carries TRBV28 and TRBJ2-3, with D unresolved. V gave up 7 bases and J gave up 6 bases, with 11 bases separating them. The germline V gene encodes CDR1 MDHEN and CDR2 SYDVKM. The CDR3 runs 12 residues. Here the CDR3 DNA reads TGTGCCAGCAACCGGAACACGGATACGCAGTATTTT. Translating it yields CASNRNTDTQYF.

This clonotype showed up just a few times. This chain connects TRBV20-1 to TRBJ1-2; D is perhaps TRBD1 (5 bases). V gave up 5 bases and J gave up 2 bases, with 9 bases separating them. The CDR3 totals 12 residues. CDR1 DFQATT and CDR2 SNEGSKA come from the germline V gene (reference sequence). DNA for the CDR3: TGCAGTGCTGGGAGACAGAACTATGGCTACACCTTC. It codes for CSAGRQNYGYTF.

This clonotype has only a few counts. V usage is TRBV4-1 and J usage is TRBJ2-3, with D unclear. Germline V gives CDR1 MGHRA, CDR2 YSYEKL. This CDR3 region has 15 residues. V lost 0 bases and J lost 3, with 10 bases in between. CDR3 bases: TGCGCCAGCAGCCAAGAAGGAGCTAGGACAGATACGCAGTATTTT. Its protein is CASSQEGARTDTQYF.

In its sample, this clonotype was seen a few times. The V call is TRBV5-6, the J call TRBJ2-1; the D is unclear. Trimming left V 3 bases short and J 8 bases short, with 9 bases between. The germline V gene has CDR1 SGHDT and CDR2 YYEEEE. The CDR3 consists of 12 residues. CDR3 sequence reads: CASSWIRDEQFF. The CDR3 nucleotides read TGTGCCAGCAGCTGGATTCGGGATGAGCAGTTCTTC.

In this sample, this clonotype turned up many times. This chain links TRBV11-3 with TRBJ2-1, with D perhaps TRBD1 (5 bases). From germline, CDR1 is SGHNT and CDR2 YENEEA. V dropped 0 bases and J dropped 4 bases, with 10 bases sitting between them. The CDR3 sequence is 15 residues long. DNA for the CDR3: TGTGCCAGCAGCTTAGACTCCAGGGAATACAATGAGCAGTTCTTC. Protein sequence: CASSLDSREYNEQFF.

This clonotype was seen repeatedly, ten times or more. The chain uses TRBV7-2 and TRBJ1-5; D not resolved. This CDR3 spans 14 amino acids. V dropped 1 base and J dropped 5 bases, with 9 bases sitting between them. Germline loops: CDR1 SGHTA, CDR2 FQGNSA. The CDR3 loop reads CASSLVPGYQPQHF. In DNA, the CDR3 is TGTGCCAGCAGCTTAGTGCCGGGTTATCAGCCCCAGCATTTT.

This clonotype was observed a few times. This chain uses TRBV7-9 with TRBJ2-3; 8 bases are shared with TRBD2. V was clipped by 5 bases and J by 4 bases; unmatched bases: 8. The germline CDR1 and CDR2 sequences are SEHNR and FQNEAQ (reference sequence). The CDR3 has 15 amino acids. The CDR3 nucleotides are TGTGCCAGCAGCCCCAGCGGGGGTAGGGCAGATACGCAGTATTTT. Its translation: CASSPSGGRADTQYF. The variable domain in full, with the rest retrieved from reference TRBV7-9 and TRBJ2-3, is DTGVSQNPRHKITKRGQNVTFRCDPISEHNRLYWYRQTLGQGPEFLTYFQNEAQLEKSRLLSDRFSAERPKGSFSTLEIQRTEQGDSAMYLCASSPSGGRADTQYFGPGTRLTVL.

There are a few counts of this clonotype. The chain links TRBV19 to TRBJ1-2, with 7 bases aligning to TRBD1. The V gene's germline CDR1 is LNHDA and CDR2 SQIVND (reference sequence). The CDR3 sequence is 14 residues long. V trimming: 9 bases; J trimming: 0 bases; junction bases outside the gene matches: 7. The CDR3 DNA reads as TGTGCCAGCCAGGACAGGCAAGCTAACTATGGCTACACCTTC. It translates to CASQDRQANYGYTF.

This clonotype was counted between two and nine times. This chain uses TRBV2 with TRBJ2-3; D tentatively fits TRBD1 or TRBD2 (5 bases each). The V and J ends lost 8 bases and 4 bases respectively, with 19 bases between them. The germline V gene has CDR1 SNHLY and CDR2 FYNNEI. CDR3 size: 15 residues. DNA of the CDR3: TGTGCCAGCGGGAGAGAGGGAATGGGGCCAGATACGCAGTATTTT. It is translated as CASGREGMGPDTQYF. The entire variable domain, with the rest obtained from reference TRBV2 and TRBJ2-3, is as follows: EPEVTQTPSHQVTQMGQEVILRCVPISNHLYFYWYRQILGQKVEFLVSFYNNEISEKSEIFDDQFSVERPDGSNFTLKIRSTKLEDSAMYFCASGREGMGPDTQYFGPGTRLTVL.

In DNA, the CDR3 is TGCAGTGCTAGAGATCGACTAGCGGGGGGGTCCCATTCCTACAATGAGCAGTTCTTC. The encoded protein is CSARDRLAGGSHSYNEQFF. The rearrangement joins TRBV20-1 to TRBJ2-1; 14 bases line up with TRBD2. Looked up from germline, CDR1 is DFQATT and CDR2 is SNEGSKA (reference sequence). This CDR3 comprises 19 residues. Trimming at V came to 0 bases and at J to 1 base, leaving 8 bases not matched to a gene.

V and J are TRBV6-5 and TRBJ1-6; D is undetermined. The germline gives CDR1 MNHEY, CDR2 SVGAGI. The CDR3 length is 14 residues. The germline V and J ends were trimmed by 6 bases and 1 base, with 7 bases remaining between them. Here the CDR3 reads CASRADSYNSPLHF. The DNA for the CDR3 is TGTGCCAGCAGGGCGGATTCCTATAATTCACCCCTCCACTTT.

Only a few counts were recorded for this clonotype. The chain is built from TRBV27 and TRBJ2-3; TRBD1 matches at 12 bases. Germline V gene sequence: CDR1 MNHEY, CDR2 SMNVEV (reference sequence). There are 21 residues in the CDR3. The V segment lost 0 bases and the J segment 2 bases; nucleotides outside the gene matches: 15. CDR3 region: CASSLSFGGDRGPRTTDTQYF. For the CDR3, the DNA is TGTGCCAGCAGTTTATCGTTCGGTGGGGACAGGGGGCCCCGTACCACAGATACGCAGTATTTT.

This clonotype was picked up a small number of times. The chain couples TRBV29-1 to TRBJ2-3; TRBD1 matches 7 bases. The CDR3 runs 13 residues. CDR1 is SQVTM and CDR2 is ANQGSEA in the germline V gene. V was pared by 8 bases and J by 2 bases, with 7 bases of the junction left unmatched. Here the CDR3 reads CSYSGQFTDTQYF. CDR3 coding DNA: TGCAGCTACTCGGGACAGTTCACAGATACGCAGTATTTT.

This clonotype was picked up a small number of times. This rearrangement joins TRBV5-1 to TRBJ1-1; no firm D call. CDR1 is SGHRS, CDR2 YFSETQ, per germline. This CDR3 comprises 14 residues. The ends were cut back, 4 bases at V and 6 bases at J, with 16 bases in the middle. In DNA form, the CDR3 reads TGCGCCAGCAGCCCCGGGATGGGCGGGGCTGAAGCTTTCTTT. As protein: CASSPGMGGAEAFF.

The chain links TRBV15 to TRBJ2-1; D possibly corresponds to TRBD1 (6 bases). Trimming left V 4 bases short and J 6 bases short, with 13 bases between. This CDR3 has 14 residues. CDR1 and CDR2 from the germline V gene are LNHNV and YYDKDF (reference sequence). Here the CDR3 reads CATSTPTGTNEQFF. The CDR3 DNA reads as TGTGCCACCAGCACGCCGACAGGAACCAATGAGCAGTTCTTC.

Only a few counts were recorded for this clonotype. The CDR3 loop reads CASRAGTANTGELFF. The CDR3 DNA is TGTGCCAGCAGAGCCGGGACAGCGAACACCGGGGAGCTGTTTTTT. The chain joins TRBV2 to TRBJ2-2; the match to TRBD1 covers 7 bases. J gave up 0 bases and V 6 bases, and 4 bases lay outside the gene matches. CDR3 length: 15 amino acids. Germline CDR1 is SNHLY and CDR2 is FYNNEI.

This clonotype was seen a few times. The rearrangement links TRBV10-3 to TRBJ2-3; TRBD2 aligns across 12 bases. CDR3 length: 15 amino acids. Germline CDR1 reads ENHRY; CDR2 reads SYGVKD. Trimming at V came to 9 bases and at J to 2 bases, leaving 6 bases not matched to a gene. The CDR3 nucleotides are TGTGCCATGTCGACTAGCGGGGGATTCACAGATACGCAGTATTTT. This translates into CAMSTSGGFTDTQYF.

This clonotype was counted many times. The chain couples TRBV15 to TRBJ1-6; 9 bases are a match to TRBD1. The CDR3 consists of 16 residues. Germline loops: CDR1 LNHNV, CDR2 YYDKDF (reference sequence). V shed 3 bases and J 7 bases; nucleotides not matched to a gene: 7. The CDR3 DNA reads TGTGCCACCAGCAGGGCAGTAGGGACAGGGAATTCACCCCTCCACTTT. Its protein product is CATSRAVGTGNSPLHF.

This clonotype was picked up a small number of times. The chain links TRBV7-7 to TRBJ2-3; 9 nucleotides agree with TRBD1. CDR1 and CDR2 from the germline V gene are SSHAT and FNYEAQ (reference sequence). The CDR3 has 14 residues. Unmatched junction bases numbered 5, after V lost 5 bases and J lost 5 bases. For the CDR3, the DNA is TGTGCCAGCAGCCGGGGACAGGGAATAGATACGCAGTATTTT. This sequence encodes CASSRGQGIDTQYF.

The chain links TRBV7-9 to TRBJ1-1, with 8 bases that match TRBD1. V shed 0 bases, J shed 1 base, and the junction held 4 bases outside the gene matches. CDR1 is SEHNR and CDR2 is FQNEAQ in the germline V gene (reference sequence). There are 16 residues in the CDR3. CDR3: CASSLARQGANTEAFF. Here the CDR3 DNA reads TGTGCCAGCAGCTTAGCGAGGCAGGGGGCGAACACTGAAGCTTTCTTT. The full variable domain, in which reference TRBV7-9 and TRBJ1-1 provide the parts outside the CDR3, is DTGVSQNPRHKITKRGQNVTFRCDPISEHNRLYWYRQTLGQGPEFLTYFQNEAQLEKSRLLSDRFSAERPKGSFSTLEIQRTEQGDSAMYLCASSLARQGANTEAFFGQGTRLTVV.

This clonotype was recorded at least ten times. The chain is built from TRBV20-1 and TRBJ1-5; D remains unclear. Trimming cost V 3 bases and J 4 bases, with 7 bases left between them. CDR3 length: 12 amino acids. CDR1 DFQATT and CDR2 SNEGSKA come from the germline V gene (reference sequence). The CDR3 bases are TGCAGTGCTAGGTTTGGGAATCAGCCCCAGCATTTT. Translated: CSARFGNQPQHF.

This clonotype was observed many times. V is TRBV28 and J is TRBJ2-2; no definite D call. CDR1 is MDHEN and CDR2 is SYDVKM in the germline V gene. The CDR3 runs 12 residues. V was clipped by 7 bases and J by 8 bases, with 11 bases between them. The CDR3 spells CASTTDVGELFF. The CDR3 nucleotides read TGTGCCAGCACAACGGATGTTGGGGAGCTGTTTTTT. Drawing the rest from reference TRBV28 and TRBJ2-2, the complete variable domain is DVKVTQSSRYLVKRTGEKVFLECVQDMDHENMFWYRQDPGLGLRLIYFSYDVKMKEKGDIPEGYSVSREKKERFSLILESASTNQTSMYLCASTTDVGELFFGEGSRLTVL.

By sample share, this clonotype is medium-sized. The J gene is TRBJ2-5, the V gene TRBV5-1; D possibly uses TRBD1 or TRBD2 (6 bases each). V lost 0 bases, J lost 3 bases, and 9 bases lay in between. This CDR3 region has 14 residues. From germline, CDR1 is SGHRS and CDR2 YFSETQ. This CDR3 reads CASSLGGAEETQYF. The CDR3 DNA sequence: TGCGCCAGCAGCTTGGGGGGGGCCGAAGAGACCCAGTACTTC.

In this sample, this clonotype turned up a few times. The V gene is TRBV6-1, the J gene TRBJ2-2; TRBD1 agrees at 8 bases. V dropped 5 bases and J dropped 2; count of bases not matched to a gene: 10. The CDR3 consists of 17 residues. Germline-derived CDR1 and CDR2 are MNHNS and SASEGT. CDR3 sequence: CASSNIRDRLNTGELFF. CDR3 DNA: TGTGCCAGCAGTAACATAAGGGACAGGTTAAACACCGGGGAGCTGTTTTTT.

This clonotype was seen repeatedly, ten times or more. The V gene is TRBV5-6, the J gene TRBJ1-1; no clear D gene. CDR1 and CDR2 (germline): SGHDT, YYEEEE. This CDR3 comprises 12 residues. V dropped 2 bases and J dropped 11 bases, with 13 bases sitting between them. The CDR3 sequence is CASSFSGRKAFF. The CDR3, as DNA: TGTGCCAGCAGCTTTTCCGGCCGGAAGGCTTTCTTT.

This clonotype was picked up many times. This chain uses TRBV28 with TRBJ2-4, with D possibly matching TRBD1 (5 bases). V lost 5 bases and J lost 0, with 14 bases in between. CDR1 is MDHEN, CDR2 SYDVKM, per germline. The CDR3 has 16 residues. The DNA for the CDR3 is TGTGCCAGCAGTCCCCGACAGCAGCTAGCCAAAAACATTCAGTACTTC. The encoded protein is CASSPRQQLAKNIQYF.